This T cell receptor beta chain was recovered during a study of cytomegalovirus exposure and HLA in healthy donors. Amplification used 60 Vbeta primers and 13 Jbeta primers. Clones were read by immunoSEQ multiplex PCR, and TCRdb kept only the in-frame ones, dropping some. The sample totals 75,000 to 90,000 clones. Germline CDR1 KGHSH, CDR2 LQKENI. J lost 4 bases, V lost 4 bases, and 2 bases had no gene match. The CDR3 contains 16 residues. The sequence came from a woman between 55 and 75 years old in good health and CMV-seronegative. The rearrangement joins TRBV18 to TRBJ2-1; 15 bases match TRBD2. Input material: PBMCs. In DNA, the CDR3 is TGTGCCAGCTCACGCGGACTAGCGGGAGGGTACAATGAGCAGTTCTTC. As protein: CASSRGLAGGYNEQFF.